This TCR beta chain originates from a study of shared clonotypes between healthy human individuals. Study summary: Each donor contributed plates that comprised three CD4 naive, three CD4 memory, two CD8 naive and one CD8 memory. Broader study findings: Naive subsets tended to show greater estimated richness than memory subsets.

Sorted-subset replicate PCRs used about 180 ng DNA, approximately 33,000 T cell genomes. Clones were read by immunoSEQ multiplex PCR, and TCRdb kept only the in-frame ones, dropping some. This table holds about 2 million clones, over 85% found once. Naive CD8 cells lacked CD45RO, underwent positive selection for CCR7 and left out terminally differentiated effector memory CD45RA+ cells. The donors were adults (healthy and HIV-negative) with no recent acute infections or vaccinations. The CDR3 extends over 15 amino acids. Germline CDR1 reads GTSNPN; CDR2 reads SVGIG (reference sequence). The ends lost 0 bases at V and 2 bases at J; junction bases unmatched: 6. This clone was counted once. Its antigen is not known.

The sample consisted of naive CD8+ T cells sorted from blood. The rearrangement uses TRBV30 and TRBJ2-5, with 7 bases fitting TRBD1. This clonotype originated in a man aged 18 to 30 in good health. The CDR3 DNA is TGTGCCTGGAGTGTACTAAGACAGGGTCAAGAGACCCAGTACTTC. Encoded protein: CAWSVLRQGQETQYF.